This T cell receptor beta chain stems from a study of CD8+CD57+ T cells in acquired aplastic anemia (dated by TCRdb to between 2018 and 2020). Background for the entire study: Extracted DNA from sorted CD4+ and CD8+ cells averaged approximately 3.4 ug, ranging from about 0.19 to 30 ug. CD8+CD57+ expansion was defined as a frequency above the mean frequency observed in healthy subjects. On the study overall, not on this receptor specifically: Fewer than 30 CD8+ CDR3 sequences were found in both patients and controls but appeared to be highly expressed in patients and within the immunodominant clones of the patients. CD8+ Simpson's diversity did not differ significantly between patients and healthy controls (P=0.060).

This clonotype came up many times. Its recognized antigen is unknown. Base qualities are not provided; no much larger clone lies one nucleotide away. The patients picked for sequencing were ones in whom flow cytometry had shown an expansion of CD8+CD57+ cells. Every patient had severe acquired aplastic anemia, diagnosed using the International Study of Aplastic Anemia and Agranulocytosis and Camitta criteria. No patient had received any therapy when blood was sampled. In this study, sorted CD4+ and CD8+ T cells from the blood of healthy subjects and of severe aplastic anemia patients had their TCR repertoires deep-sequenced. Patients were enrolled in the USA under clinicaltrials.gov protocols 00001620, 01623167, 00001397, 00071045, 00081523 and 00961064. Ficoll-Paque density gradient centrifugation was used to isolate peripheral blood mononuclear cells. Before DNA was extracted, CD4+ and CD8+ T cells were sorted using either FACS or magnetic beads.

Genomic DNA served as template for TCR beta VDJ combination and CDR3 sequence profiling. An Illumina HiSeq 2000 was the platform used for TCR repertoire sequencing. On the study's bioinformatics: TRBV/TRBJ rearrangement plots, CDR3 size and DJ length profiles, and Simpson's diversity index were used to assess repertoires. The most abundant DNA sequence in the deep sequencing data was taken as the immunodominant clone. CDR3 amino acid sequences were screened for sharing across subjects and compared with published repertoires and the VDJdb database. TCRdb handled the public reads itself, with Q25 trimming in fastp and clone calling in MiXCR, and kept productive beta chains. Rows matching on CDR3 protein sequence are summarized as one entry with the most common DNA and genes. None of the V and J calls come from the authors' own analysis; TCRdb made them. This sample holds 250,000 to 350,000 distinct CDR3 sequences; under 65% were observed only once. Clones ranked in the top ten supply 1.3% of the sample.

The germline V end is reduced by 5 bases and the J end by 8 bases; junction bases left unmatched: 11. Taken from cysteine to phenylalanine, the CDR3 has 16 residues. Only the CDR3 DNA is retained, 48 bases long and in frame from the first base. The germline V gene supplies CDR1 MNHEY and CDR2 SVGAGI. The sequence joins TRBV6-5 to TRBJ2-1, with 11 junctional bases fitting TRBD2. The TCR sequence derives from a human donor with aplastic anemia. Input material: sorted CD4+, CD8+, or CD8+CD57+ T cells (not recorded which) from PBMCs. The sequence in DNA is TGTGCCAGCAGTCGAACCCTAGCGGGAGGTTCCGATGAGCAGTTCTTC. Translation gives CASSRTLAGGSDEQFF.